Below are 26 T cell receptor beta chains sequenced from a single sample in a study of T cell responses to AZD1222 COVID-19 vaccine. The data were produced by immunoSEQ multiplex PCR, yet TCRdb's version contains in-frame clones alone and is incomplete. This table holds 120,000 or so clones, approximately 88% found once. This specimen consisted of peripheral blood, obtained on day 0 of AZD1222 vaccination. These receptors were obtained from an adult in good health.

This rearrangement joins TRBV5-1 to TRBJ2-1, with D tentatively TRBD2 (6 bases). CDR1 and CDR2 from the germline V gene are SGHRS and YFSETQ. The CDR3 runs 14 residues. V was cut by 4 bases and J by 4 bases, with 12 bases left in between. The CDR3 sequence: CASSKLDYYNEQFF. In DNA form, the CDR3 reads TGCGCCAGCAGCAAACTGGACTATTACAATGAGCAGTTCTTC.

The rearrangement uses TRBV11-2 and TRBJ1-1, with D unclear. The germline V gene encodes CDR1 SGHAT and CDR2 FQNNGV. V was pared by 0 bases and J by 0 bases, with 2 bases between. The CDR3 spans 13 residues. The CDR3 DNA follows: TGTGCCAGCAGCTTAGACATGAACACTGAAGCTTTCTTT. Translation: CASSLDMNTEAFF.

The gene calls are TRBV7-6 and TRBJ1-1; no clear D gene. Germline V CDR1 and CDR2: SGHVS, FNYEAQ. This CDR3 is 11 amino acids long. Between the trimmed V and J ends, which lost 2 bases and 11 bases, there was a span of 9 bases. The CDR3 DNA reads as TGTGCCAGCAGCTTATACCAGTCCGCTTTCTTT. This encodes CASSLYQSAFF.

The chain links TRBV6-5 to TRBJ2-7, with unresolved D. Per germline, CDR1 MNHEY and CDR2 SVGAGI. This CDR3 is built from 13 residues. V lost 4 bases and J 5 bases, leaving 12 bases between the germline ends. CDR3 DNA sequence: TGTGCCAGCAGTTTGGACCCGCCCCACGAGCAGTACTTC. Protein: CASSLDPPHEQYF.

The J gene is TRBJ1-2, the V gene TRBV15; D gene unclear. Trimming removed 3 bases from V and 7 bases from J, with 27 bases in between. Germline V CDR1 and CDR2: LNHNV, YYDKDF (reference sequence). The CDR3 extends over 18 amino acids. The CDR3 protein is CATSRIPPELGRYGGYTF. CDR3 DNA: TGTGCCACCAGCAGGATACCCCCCGAGTTGGGCAGGTATGGTGGCTACACCTTC.

This chain joins TRBV27 and TRBJ1-1, with a tentative D call TRBD1 (6 bases). V lost 4 bases to trimming and J lost 8 bases, with 17 bases between them. CDR3 length: 14 residues. Germline values: CDR1 MNHEY, CDR2 SMNVEV (reference sequence). The DNA of the CDR3 is TGTGCCAGCAGTTACACAGGGCTCCGAGAGGAAGCTTTCTTT. It specifies CASSYTGLREEAFF.

This clone was seen only a few times. The rearrangement uses TRBV19 and TRBJ1-2; D might be TRBD1 (6 bases). Looked up from germline, CDR1 is LNHDA and CDR2 is SQIVND (reference sequence). Deletions cut 5 bases from V and 3 bases from J, with 7 bases between. The CDR3 is 12 residues long. The CDR3 nucleotides are TGTGCCAGTAGTCAGGGGCACTATGGCTACACCTTC. The encoded protein is CASSQGHYGYTF.

This sequence joins TRBV5-5 and TRBJ1-4; tentative D call: TRBD1 (5 bases). The length of the CDR3 is 15 residues. V lost 3 bases to trimming and J lost 8 bases, with 17 bases between them. Germline values: CDR1 SGHKS, CDR2 YYEKEE (reference sequence). CDR3 in DNA: TGTGCCAGCAGCTATTGGGGCAGGGTGGGAGAAAAACTGTTTTTT. Translated: CASSYWGRVGEKLFF. The full variable domain, completed using reference TRBV5-5 and TRBJ1-4, is DAGVTQSPTHLIKTRGQQVTLRCSPISGHKSVSWYQQVLGQGPQFIFQYYEKEERGRGNFPDRFSARQFPNYSSELNVNALLLGDSALYLCASSYWGRVGEKLFFGSGTQLSVL.

This clone was detected once. The chain uses TRBV19 and TRBJ1-1; D is possibly TRBD1 (6 bases). The germline V and J ends were trimmed by 6 bases and 5 bases, with 19 bases remaining between them. The CDR3 consists of 15 residues. CDR1 and CDR2 (germline): LNHDA, SQIVND (reference sequence). CDR3 sequence reads: CASRNPSGALTEAFF. The CDR3, as DNA: TGTGCCAGTAGAAACCCTTCAGGGGCATTGACTGAAGCTTTCTTT.

The genes are TRBV19 and TRBJ2-7; the match to TRBD2 covers 7 bases. V lost 7 bases and J lost 1; bases outside the gene matches: 10. This CDR3 comprises 15 residues. Germline V gives CDR1 LNHDA, CDR2 SQIVND (reference sequence). The DNA of the CDR3 is TGTGCCAGTATGATGGCAGCGGGGACTTCCTACGAGCAGTACTTC. This encodes CASMMAAGTSYEQYF. Using reference TRBV19 and TRBJ2-7 for the parts outside the CDR3, the full variable domain is DGGITQSPKYLFRKEGQNVTLSCEQNLNHDAMYWYRQDPGQGLRLIYYSQIVNDFQKGDIAEGYSVSREKKESFPLTVTSAQKNPTAFYLCASMMAAGTSYEQYFGPGTRLTVT.

The chain is built from TRBV29-1 and TRBJ2-7; 9 bases are shared with TRBD1. Germline-derived CDR1 and CDR2 are SQVTM and ANQGSEA. The CDR3 is 15 residues long. The V segment lost 2 bases and the J segment 5 bases; nucleotides outside the gene matches: 10. The CDR3 here is CSVEPGQGMFNEQYF. The DNA for the CDR3 is TGCAGCGTTGAACCGGGACAGGGAATGTTCAACGAGCAGTACTTC.

V is TRBV7-3 and J is TRBJ1-1; TRBD1 aligns across 8 bases. V gave up 5 bases and J gave up 1 base; unmatched junction bases: 3. The CDR3 is 14 residues long. CDR1 SGHTA and CDR2 FQGTGA come from the germline V gene. The CDR3 bases are TGTGCCAGCAGCCGCGACAGGGGGAACACTGAAGCTTTCTTT. Protein: CASSRDRGNTEAFF.

The chain uses TRBV10-3 and TRBJ2-2; D possibly corresponds to TRBD2 (6 bases). Germline CDR1 is ENHRY and CDR2 is SYGVKD. The CDR3 totals 17 residues. V was shortened by 2 bases and J by 0 bases, with 13 bases between the two germline ends. CDR3 sequence: CAISERRPGANTGELFF. The CDR3 DNA is TGTGCCATCAGTGAGAGAAGACCGGGGGCGAACACCGGGGAGCTGTTTTTT.

The chain joins TRBV19 to TRBJ2-1; D is ambiguous. V was shortened by 1 base and J by 2 bases, with 9 bases between the two germline ends. The CDR3 has 15 residues. CDR1 is LNHDA and CDR2 is SQIVND in the germline V gene (reference sequence). The CDR3 protein is CASSIGSNPYNEQFF. The DNA for the CDR3 is TGTGCCAGTAGTATAGGGTCTAACCCCTACAATGAGCAGTTCTTC.

The rearrangement links TRBV3-1 (or the pseudogene TRBV3-2) to TRBJ1-4; D unresolved. V lost 0 bases and J lost 2, with 7 bases in between. CDR3 size: 15 residues. From germline, CDR1 is LGHDT and CDR2 YNNKEL (reference sequence). CDR3 in DNA: TGTGCCAGCAGCCAAGAGTTTTTGACTAATGAAAAACTGTTTTTT. It codes for CASSQEFLTNEKLFF.

The chain joins TRBV24-1 to TRBJ1-2; no clear D. Deletions cut 9 bases from V and 8 bases from J, with 15 bases between. CDR1 is KGHDR and CDR2 is SFDVKD in the germline V gene. The CDR3 runs 12 residues. Written as DNA, the CDR3 is TGTGCCACCTGGGGTCAGGAAACAGGCTACACCTTC. Translation gives CATWGQETGYTF.

This rearrangement joins TRBV7-2 to TRBJ1-2; TRBD1 matches 10 bases. Germline trimming cut 5 bases from V and 10 bases from J; bases unmatched to any gene: 13. This CDR3 has 15 amino acids. In germline, CDR1 is SGHTA, CDR2 FQGNSA. This chain's CDR3 is CASSPTPGTGASYTF. CDR3 nucleotides: TGTGCCAGCAGCCCGACCCCCGGGACAGGGGCCTCCTACACCTTC. Supplemented by reference TRBV7-2 and TRBJ1-2, the full variable domain reads GAGVSQSPSNKVTEKGKDVELRCDPISGHTALYWYRQSLGQGLEFLIYFQGNSAPDKSGLPSDRFSAERTGGSVSTLTIQRTQQEDSAVYLCASSPTPGTGASYTFGSGTRLTVV.

The J gene is TRBJ2-1, the V gene TRBV12-5; 15 bases line up with TRBD2. This CDR3 has 17 residues. V trimming: 5 bases; J trimming: 6 bases; junction bases outside the gene matches: 8. Germline CDR1 LGHNT, CDR2 FRNRAP. CDR3 in amino acids: CASGPRTSGGAGNEQFF. The CDR3 nucleotides are TGTGCTAGTGGTCCTCGGACTAGCGGGGGGGCGGGCAATGAGCAGTTCTTC.

J is TRBJ1-6 and V is TRBV29-1; D may be TRBD1 (6 bases). The CDR3 is 14 residues long. From germline, CDR1 is SQVTM and CDR2 ANQGSEA. V dropped 3 bases and J dropped 6 bases, with 12 bases sitting between them. CDR3 loop: CSVERGGTNSPLHF. The CDR3 DNA reads as TGCAGCGTTGAGAGGGGGGGAACTAATTCACCCCTCCACTTT.

The chain combines TRBV19 with TRBJ1-2; TRBD1 matches at 8 bases. The V and J ends lost 6 bases and 8 bases, in that order; junction bases with no gene match: 8. CDR1 and CDR2 (germline): LNHDA, SQIVND (reference sequence). This CDR3 spans 13 amino acids. The CDR3 sequence: CASRPQGARGYTF. CDR3 DNA: TGTGCCAGTAGACCTCAGGGGGCTCGCGGCTACACCTTC.

This clone was seen only once. The gene calls are TRBV5-8 and TRBJ2-1; D perhaps matches TRBD2 (6 bases). CDR3 length: 14 residues. CDR1 is SGHTS, CDR2 YDEGEE, per germline. Deletions cut 2 bases from V and 3 bases from J, with 9 bases between. The CDR3 loop is CASSLGLNYNEQFF. The CDR3 coding sequence is TGTGCCAGCAGCTTAGGACTAAACTACAATGAGCAGTTCTTC.

The chain has TRBV20-1 and TRBJ2-7, with TRBD2 identical over 14 bases. CDR3 length: 14 amino acids. Germline CDR1 reads DFQATT; CDR2 reads SNEGSKA (reference sequence). Trimming took 6 bases from V and 9 from J; bases not matched to a gene: 10. The CDR3 loop is CSASRTSGGTGQYF. The CDR3 DNA reads as TGCAGTGCAAGTAGGACTAGCGGGGGGACGGGGCAGTACTTC.

The J gene is TRBJ1-2, the V gene TRBV3-1 (or the pseudogene TRBV3-2), with a possible D match to TRBD1 (5 bases). The CDR3 spans 14 residues. CDR1 is LGHDT and CDR2 is YNNKEL in the germline V gene (reference sequence). V lost 0 bases to trimming and J lost 4 bases, with 9 bases between them. The CDR3, as DNA: TGTGCCAGCAGCCAAGAAGGGGTTCCCTATGGCTACACCTTC. Protein: CASSQEGVPYGYTF.

This chain uses TRBV3-1 (or the pseudogene TRBV3-2) with TRBJ1-6; D unclear. From germline, CDR1 is LGHDT and CDR2 YNNKEL (reference sequence). CDR3 length: 14 residues. V shed 4 bases and J shed 7 bases, with 11 bases lying between them. Here the CDR3 reads CASSLWEQNSPLHF. CDR3 sequence (DNA): TGTGCCAGCAGCCTTTGGGAGCAGAATTCACCCCTCCACTTT.

This chain links TRBV27 with TRBJ2-4; 10 bases line up with TRBD2. Losses at the gene ends were 7 bases for V and 7 bases for J; bases not matched to a gene: 7. Germline V gene lookup returns CDR1 MNHEY and CDR2 SMNVEV (reference sequence). The CDR3 runs to 14 residues. This CDR3 reads CASTAGGPGNIQYF. The CDR3 coding sequence is TGTGCCAGCACAGCGGGGGGGCCGGGGAACATTCAGTACTTC.

V usage is TRBV7-8 and J usage is TRBJ1-2; 8 bases are shared with TRBD1. The CDR3 loop spans 14 amino acids. V lost 1 base to trimming and J lost 6 bases; unmatched junction nucleotides: 4. CDR1 is SGHVS and CDR2 is FQNEAQ in the germline V gene. Here the CDR3 DNA reads TGTGCCAGCAGCTTAGAGCAGGGGGCTGATGGCTACACCTTC. Protein sequence: CASSLEQGADGYTF.